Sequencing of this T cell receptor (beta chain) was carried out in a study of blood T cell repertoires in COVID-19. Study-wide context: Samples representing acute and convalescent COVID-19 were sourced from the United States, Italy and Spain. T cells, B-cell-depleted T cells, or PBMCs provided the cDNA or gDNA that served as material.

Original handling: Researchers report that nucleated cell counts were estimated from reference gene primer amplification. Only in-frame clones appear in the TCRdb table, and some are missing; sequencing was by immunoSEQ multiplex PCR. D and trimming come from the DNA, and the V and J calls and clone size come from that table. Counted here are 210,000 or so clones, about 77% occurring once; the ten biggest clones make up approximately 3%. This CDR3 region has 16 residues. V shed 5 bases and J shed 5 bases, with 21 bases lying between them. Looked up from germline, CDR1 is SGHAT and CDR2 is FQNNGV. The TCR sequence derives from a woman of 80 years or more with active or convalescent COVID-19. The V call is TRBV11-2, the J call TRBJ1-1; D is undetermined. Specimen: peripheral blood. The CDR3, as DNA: TGTGCCAGCAGCCACAATGTTAACCGAAGAACGACTGAAGCTTTCTTT. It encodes CASSHNVNRRTTEAFF.